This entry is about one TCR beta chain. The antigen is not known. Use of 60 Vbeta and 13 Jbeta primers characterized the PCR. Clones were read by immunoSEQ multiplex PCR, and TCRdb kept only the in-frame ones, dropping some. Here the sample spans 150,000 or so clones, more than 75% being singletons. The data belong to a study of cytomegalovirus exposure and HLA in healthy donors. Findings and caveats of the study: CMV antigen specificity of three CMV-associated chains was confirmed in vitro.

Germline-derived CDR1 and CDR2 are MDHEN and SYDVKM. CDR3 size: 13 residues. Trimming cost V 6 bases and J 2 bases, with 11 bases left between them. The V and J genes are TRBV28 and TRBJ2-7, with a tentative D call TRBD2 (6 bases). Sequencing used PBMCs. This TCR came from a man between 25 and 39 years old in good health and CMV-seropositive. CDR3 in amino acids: CASSPRRAYEQYF. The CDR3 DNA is TGTGCCAGCAGCCCAAGGAGGGCCTACGAGCAGTACTTC.